Listed here is a single T cell receptor (beta chain). Its matching antigen is unknown. The V segment lost 5 bases and the J segment 1 base; nucleotides outside the gene matches: 3. CDR1 SGHAT and CDR2 FQNNGV come from the germline V gene. The CDR3 sequence is 14 residues long. This entry belongs to a study of blood T cells in healthy people across ages. General study points: There were more naive CD4+ cells and higher diversity in long-lived donors than in aged donors. Total diversity from one million sequenced T cells was likely underestimated.

The second PCR ran roughly 6 to 11 cycles with a sample-barcoded 5' primer and J-beta primers. Each of the cDNA molecules was tagged by a template-switch adaptor with 12 random nucleotides. One entry per CDR3 protein, called by TCRdb with MiXCR from the 5' RACE reads. The table includes about 1.5 million distinct CDR3 sequences, approximately 38% detected once. This receptor was identified in a woman aged 18-30 years in good health. V gene TRBV11-2 combines with J gene TRBJ2-5; 8 nucleotides match TRBD1. Source material: blood. The DNA for the CDR3 is TGTGCCAGCAGCCTGACAGGGGTCCAAGAGACCCAGTACTTC. Translating gives CASSLTGVQETQYF. Filled out from reference TRBV11-2 and TRBJ2-5, the complete variable domain reads EAGVAQSPRYKIIEKRQSVAFWCNPISGHATLYWYQQILGQGPKLLIQFQNNGVVDDSQLPKDRFSAERLKGVDSTLKIQPAKLEDSAVYLCASSLTGVQETQYFGPGTRLLVL.